This entry concerns a single T cell receptor beta chain. Some clones are missing from TCRdb's copy, which holds only in-frame ones; the method was immunoSEQ multiplex PCR. The sample yields under 75,000 clones, about 91% seen once. With 6 bases removed from V and 0 bases from J, the gap between germline ends came to 10 bases. CDR3 length equals 14 residues. CDR1 and CDR2 from the germline V gene are LNHDA and SQIVND (reference sequence). These data are taken from a study of T cell changes during pregnancy in multiple sclerosis. The chain joins TRBV19 to TRBJ2-3; D uncertain. The sequence came from a female donor with multiple sclerosis, enrolled in a pregnancy study. Specimen: peripheral blood, collected in the first trimester of pregnancy. The CDR3 nucleotides are TGTGCCAGTAGCGACACGGTTAGCACAGATACGCAGTATTTT. Translating gives CASSDTVSTDTQYF.